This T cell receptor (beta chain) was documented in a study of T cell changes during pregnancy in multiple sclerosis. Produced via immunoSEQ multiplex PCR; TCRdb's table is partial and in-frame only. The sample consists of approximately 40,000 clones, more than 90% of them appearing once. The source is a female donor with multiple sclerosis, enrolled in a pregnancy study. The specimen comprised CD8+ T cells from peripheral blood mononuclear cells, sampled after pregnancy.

The CDR3 coding sequence is TGTGCCAGCAGGAGATGGACACACTACAATGAGCAGTTCTTC. Its protein is CASRRWTHYNEQFF. The chain recombines TRBV6-6 with TRBJ2-1; D may be TRBD1 (5 bases). The V gene's germline CDR1 is MNHNY and CDR2 SVGAGI (reference sequence). The CDR3 runs 14 residues. V shed 6 bases and J shed 3 bases, with 12 bases lying between them.